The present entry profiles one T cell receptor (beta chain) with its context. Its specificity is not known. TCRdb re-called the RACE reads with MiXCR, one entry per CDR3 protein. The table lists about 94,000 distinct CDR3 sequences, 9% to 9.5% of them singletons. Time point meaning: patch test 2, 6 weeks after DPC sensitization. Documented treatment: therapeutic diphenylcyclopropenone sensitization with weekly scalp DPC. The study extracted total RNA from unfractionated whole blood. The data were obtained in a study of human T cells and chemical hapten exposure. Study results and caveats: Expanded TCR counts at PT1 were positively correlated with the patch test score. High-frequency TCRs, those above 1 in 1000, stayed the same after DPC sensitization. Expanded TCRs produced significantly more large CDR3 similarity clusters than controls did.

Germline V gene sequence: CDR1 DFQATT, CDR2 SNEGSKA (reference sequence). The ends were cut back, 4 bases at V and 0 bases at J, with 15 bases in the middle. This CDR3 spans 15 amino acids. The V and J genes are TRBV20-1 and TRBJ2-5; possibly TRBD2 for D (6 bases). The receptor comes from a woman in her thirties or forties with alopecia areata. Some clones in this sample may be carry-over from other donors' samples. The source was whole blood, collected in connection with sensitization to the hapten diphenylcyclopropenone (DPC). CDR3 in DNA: TGCAGTGCTAACTCCCCAGGGAGGTACCAAGAGACCCAGTACTTC. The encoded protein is CSANSPGRYQETQYF.